Listed below are T cell receptor beta chains from one sample, sequenced in a study of T cell responses to AZD1222 COVID-19 vaccine. TCRdb keeps only in-frame clones here, not all; method: immunoSEQ multiplex PCR. The repertoire holds some 190,000 clones, with roughly 91% as singletons. The specimen comprised peripheral blood, sampled 28 days after the second AZD1222 dose. These receptors were obtained from an adult who received the AZD1222 COVID-19 vaccine. Each CDR3 is given with its conserved first and last residue. Fields, in order: J gene, V gene, D gene, clone size, CDR3 protein, CDR3 DNA. A D gene is named only where the DNA matches it firmly. The size of a clone is reported for some rows only, either as once, few or many, or as a class for expanded clones.

J: TRBJ2-2; V: TRBV7-3; D: .; size: .; CDR3: CASSLTVGGANTGELFF; DNA: TGTGCCAGCAGCTTAACGGTTGGAGGGGCGAACACCGGGGAGCTGTTTTTT
J: TRBJ1-5; V: TRBV18; D: .; size: .; CDR3: CASSPGTALNQPQHF; DNA: TGTGCCAGCTCACCAGGGACGGCCCTCAATCAGCCCCAGCATTTT
J: TRBJ2-1; V: TRBV25-1; D: .; size: .; CDR3: CASSESSGTAELEQFF; DNA: TGTGCCAGCAGTGAATCCTCTGGGACGGCCGAGTTGGAGCAGTTCTTC
J: TRBJ1-1; V: TRBV11-2; D: TRBD1; size: .; CDR3: CASSLDLEGARTFF; DNA: TGTGCCAGCAGCTTAGATTTGGAGGGGGCGAGGACTTTCTTT
J: TRBJ1-5; V: TRBV6-5; D: TRBD1; size: .; CDR3: CASSLQGDQPQHF; DNA: TGTGCCAGCAGCCTACAGGGGGACCAGCCCCAGCATTTT
J: TRBJ1-6; V: TRBV2; D: .; size: .; CDR3: CASSGPKDSSIESPLHF; DNA: TGTGCCAGCAGCGGCCCTAAGGACAGCTCCATAGAATCACCCCTCCACTTT
J: TRBJ1-4; V: TRBV7-2; D: .; size: .; CDR3: CASHPPRVREKLFF; DNA: TGTGCCAGCCATCCGCCACGGGTTAGGGAAAAACTGTTTTTT
J: TRBJ1-1; V: TRBV7-8; D: .; size: .; CDR3: CATLGLLNTEAFF; DNA: TGTGCCACCTTAGGACTGTTGAACACTGAAGCTTTCTTT
J: TRBJ1-4; V: TRBV7-6; D: .; size: .; CDR3: CASSLGQQTLVEKLFF; DNA: TGTGCCAGCAGCTTAGGGCAACAGACGTTAGTGGAAAAACTGTTTTTT
J: TRBJ2-7; V: TRBV21-1; D: .; size: .; CDR3: CASSFRQGTYEQYF; DNA: TGTGCCAGCAGCTTCCGACAGGGAACCTACGAGCAGTACTTC
J: TRBJ2-3; V: TRBV10-1; D: TRBD2; size: few; CDR3: CASTLSGMATDTQYF; DNA: TGCGCCAGCACCCTTAGCGGGATGGCCACAGATACGCAGTATTTT
J: TRBJ2-7; V: TRBV7-2; D: .; size: .; CDR3: CASSLAGIAWEQYF; DNA: TGTGCCAGCAGCTTAGCAGGAATAGCTTGGGAGCAGTACTTC
J: TRBJ1-4; V: TRBV6-6; D: TRBD1; size: .; CDR3: CASSYSIGQGDEKLFF; DNA: TGTGCCAGCAGTTACTCGATTGGACAGGGTGATGAAAAACTGTTTTTT
J: TRBJ1-2; V: TRBV29-1; D: .; size: .; CDR3: CSADRGGTGYTF; DNA: TGCAGCGCCGATAGGGGGGGAACTGGCTACACCTTC
J: TRBJ1-3; V: TRBV7-9; D: .; size: .; CDR3: CASSLTRGADGNTIYF; DNA: TGTGCCAGCAGCTTAACTAGAGGTGCAGATGGAAACACCATATATTTT
J: TRBJ2-2; V: TRBV10-1; D: .; size: once; CDR3: CASSGGGGELFF; DNA: TGCGCCAGCAGTGGGGGTGGCGGGGAGCTGTTTTTT
J: TRBJ2-7; V: TRBV2; D: .; size: .; CDR3: CASRDGRSHYEQYF; DNA: TGTGCCAGCAGGGACGGACGAAGCCATTACGAGCAGTACTTC
J: TRBJ2-1; V: TRBV7-3; D: TRBD2; size: .; CDR3: CASSPSGAYNEQFF; DNA: TGTGCCAGCAGCCCTAGCGGGGCCTACAATGAGCAGTTCTTC
J: TRBJ1-1; V: TRBV7-2; D: .; size: .; CDR3: CASSAPSWATEAFF; DNA: TGTGCCAGCAGCGCGCCCAGTTGGGCCACTGAAGCTTTCTTT
J: TRBJ1-2; V: TRBV10-1; D: .; size: .; CDR3: CARGFCGYTF; DNA: TGCGCTAGGGGGTTTTGCGGCTACACCTTC
J: TRBJ2-3; V: TRBV5-6; D: .; size: .; CDR3: CASSHEQPAAQLGWSTQYF; DNA: TGTGCCAGCAGCCACGAACAGCCGGCTGCGCAGTTGGGGTGGTCTACGCAGTATTTT
J: TRBJ2-1; V: TRBV5-1; D: TRBD1; size: once; CDR3: CASSWDRGRGEQFF; DNA: TGCGCCAGCAGCTGGGACAGGGGGCGAGGTGAGCAGTTCTTC
J: TRBJ2-3; V: TRBV2; D: TRBD2; size: .; CDR3: CASRSGGSTDTQYF; DNA: TGTGCCAGCCGCTCGGGGGGTAGCACAGATACGCAGTATTTT
J: TRBJ1-2; V: TRBV27; D: TRBD1; size: .; CDR3: CASSYLGQGETYGYTF; DNA: TGTGCCAGCAGTTACTTAGGACAGGGGGAAACTTATGGCTACACCTTC
J: TRBJ2-1; V: TRBV18; D: TRBD2; size: .; CDR3: CASSPAGAYNEQFF; DNA: TGTGCCAGCTCACCGGCGGGGGCCTACAATGAGCAGTTCTTC
J: TRBJ1-1; V: TRBV7-9; D: .; size: .; CDR3: CASSLGQSVSEAFF; DNA: TGTGCCAGCAGCTTAGGGCAGTCCGTCAGTGAAGCTTTCTTT
J: TRBJ1-6; V: TRBV6-5; D: .; size: .; CDR3: CASRDRDTNNSPLHF; DNA: TGTGCCAGCAGGGACCGGGACACCAATAATTCACCCCTCCACTTT
J: TRBJ2-7; V: TRBV19; D: .; size: .; CDR3: CASTPGRTVSYEQYF; DNA: TGTGCCAGTACCCCGGGACGGACGGTGAGCTACGAGCAGTACTTC
J: TRBJ1-2; V: TRBV11-2; D: .; size: .; CDR3: CASSLMDSYGYTF; DNA: TGTGCCAGCAGCTTGATGGACAGCTATGGCTACACCTTC
J: TRBJ2-6; V: TRBV11-2; D: TRBD1; size: once; CDR3: CASRFPRGPGANVLTF; DNA: TGTGCCAGCCGATTCCCCAGGGGGCCTGGGGCCAACGTCCTGACTTTC
J: TRBJ2-7; V: TRBV27; D: TRBD2; size: .; CDR3: CASSLVAGEGYEQYF; DNA: TGTGCCAGCAGTTTAGTAGCGGGAGAGGGCTACGAGCAGTACTTC
J: TRBJ2-1; V: TRBV6-2/TRBV6-3; D: .; size: .; CDR3: CASSYRDGGEQFF; DNA: TGTGCCAGCAGTTACCGGGACGGGGGTGAGCAGTTCTTC
J: TRBJ2-5; V: TRBV24-1; D: .; size: .; CDR3: CATSQVQGNQETQYF; DNA: TGTGCCACCAGTCAGGTTCAGGGGAACCAAGAGACCCAGTACTTC
J: TRBJ2-5; V: TRBV9; D: .; size: .; CDR3: CASSPAGRPQETQYF; DNA: TGTGCCAGCAGCCCGGCAGGCAGGCCCCAAGAGACCCAGTACTTC
J: TRBJ1-6; V: TRBV5-4; D: .; size: .; CDR3: CASSLLGAKGSPLHF; DNA: TGTGCCAGCAGCTTGTTGGGGGCCAAAGGGTCACCCCTCCACTTT
J: TRBJ2-1; V: TRBV19; D: TRBD1; size: .; CDR3: CASSTGQGAKNEQFF; DNA: TGTGCCAGTAGTACCGGACAGGGGGCAAAAAATGAGCAGTTCTTC
J: TRBJ1-2; V: TRBV30; D: .; size: few; CDR3: CAWSKAGTGRGGYTF; DNA: TGTGCCTGGAGTAAAGCCGGGACGGGCAGAGGTGGCTACACCTTC
J: TRBJ2-5; V: TRBV11-2; D: .; size: .; CDR3: CASSLGGQGRETQYF; DNA: TGTGCCAGCAGCTTAGGAGGGCAGGGTAGGGAGACCCAGTACTTC
J: TRBJ2-5; V: TRBV2; D: .; size: .; CDR3: CASSHRSETQYF; DNA: TGTGCCAGCAGCCACCGTTCGGAGACCCAGTACTTC
J: TRBJ1-2; V: TRBV30; D: .; size: .; CDR3: CAWSPRLDWEGYTF; DNA: TGTGCCTGGAGTCCCAGGCTTGACTGGGAGGGCTACACCTTC
J: TRBJ1-1; V: TRBV4-1; D: .; size: .; CDR3: CASSQDGGRRTEAFF; DNA: TGCGCCAGCAGCCAAGACGGGGGAAGGCGGACTGAAGCTTTCTTT
J: TRBJ2-2; V: TRBV11-2; D: .; size: .; CDR3: CASSLAPYTGELFF; DNA: TGTGCCAGCAGCTTAGCCCCTTACACCGGGGAGCTGTTTTTT
J: TRBJ1-1; V: TRBV4-3; D: TRBD1; size: .; CDR3: CASSQDGQGVGTEAFF; DNA: TGCGCCAGCAGCCAAGATGGGCAGGGGGTTGGCACTGAAGCTTTCTTT
J: TRBJ1-5; V: TRBV28; D: TRBD1; size: .; CDR3: CASSLWRQGGNQPQHF; DNA: TGTGCCAGCAGTTTATGGAGACAGGGTGGCAATCAGCCCCAGCATTTT
J: TRBJ1-3; V: TRBV5-4; D: .; size: .; CDR3: CASSTGSVGNTIYF; DNA: TGTGCCAGCAGCACGGGGTCAGTTGGAAACACCATATATTTT
J: TRBJ2-1; V: TRBV1; D: .; size: once; CDR3: CTSSHPFSYNEQFF; DNA: TGCACCAGCAGCCATCCCTTTTCCTACAATGAGCAGTTCTTC
J: TRBJ1-3; V: TRBV7-9; D: TRBD1; size: .; CDR3: CASSIRTGGFGNTIYF; DNA: TGTGCCAGCAGCATTCGGACAGGGGGCTTTGGAAACACCATATATTTT
J: TRBJ1-6; V: TRBV2; D: .; size: .; CDR3: CASSLGGGSPLHF; DNA: TGTGCCAGCAGCCTAGGGGGAGGTTCACCCCTCCACTTT
J: TRBJ1-2; V: TRBV4-3; D: TRBD1; size: few; CDR3: CASSQADRVGYGYTF; DNA: TGCGCCAGCAGCCAGGCGGACAGGGTAGGCTATGGCTACACCTTC
J: TRBJ2-1; V: TRBV5-1; D: .; size: .; CDR3: CASSFISDHYNEQFF; DNA: TGCGCCAGCAGCTTTATTAGCGACCATTACAATGAGCAGTTCTTC
J: TRBJ1-5; V: TRBV5-6; D: .; size: .; CDR3: CASSLGGLGNQPQHF; DNA: TGTGCCAGCAGCTTGGGCGGGCTGGGCAATCAGCCCCAGCATTTT
J: TRBJ1-5; V: TRBV4-1; D: .; size: .; CDR3: CASSQAAGRSNQPQHF; DNA: TGCGCCAGCAGCCAAGCGGCGGGGAGGAGCAATCAGCCCCAGCATTTT